The T cell receptor (beta chain) under discussion was sequenced for a study of cytomegalovirus exposure and HLA in healthy donors. Regarding the study as a whole: The authors later linked a missense DCLRE1C variant to TCR beta V- and J-gene trimming. In a later analysis, several top co-occurrence clusters appeared linked to parvovirus B19, influenza, CMV and Epstein-Barr virus.

The V and J ends lost 2 bases and 3 bases respectively, with 11 bases between them. The CDR3 has 14 residues. CDR1 and CDR2 (germline): MNHEY, SMNVEV (reference sequence). With regard to this clone: Antigen specificity is unknown.

In the PCR, 60 Vbeta and 13 Jbeta primers were used. Produced via immunoSEQ multiplex PCR; TCRdb's table is partial and in-frame only. The sample has 120,000 or so clones; roughly 78% are singletons. Sequencing used PBMCs. The origin of this receptor is a man aged 40-49 years in good health and CMV-seronegative. This chain joins TRBV27 and TRBJ2-7; TRBD1 is a possible D gene (6 bases). CDR3 in amino acids: CASSLRTDGYEQYF. As DNA, the CDR3 is TGTGCCAGCAGTTTAAGGACAGATGGCTACGAGCAGTACTTC.